The 14 T cell receptor beta chains below come from one sample, sequenced in a study of T cell responses to AZD1222 COVID-19 vaccine. The repertoire was sequenced with immunoSEQ multiplex PCR; TCRdb's copy has only in-frame clones and lacks some. The sample consists of around 50,000 clones, roughly 80% of them appearing once. Here the sequenced sample was peripheral blood, taken on day 0 of AZD1222 vaccination. These receptors were obtained from an adult in good health.

In its sample, this clone was seen a few times. The chain has TRBV19 and TRBJ1-2; TRBD1 is a possible D gene (5 bases). CDR3 length: 14 residues. Deletions cut 3 bases from V and 0 bases from J, with 8 bases between. Germline CDR1 reads LNHDA; CDR2 reads SQIVND (reference sequence). The CDR3 bases are TGTGCCAGTAGTATTGGGACGGCTAACTATGGCTACACCTTC. Residues: CASSIGTANYGYTF.

The chain uses TRBV3-1 (or the pseudogene TRBV3-2) and TRBJ2-2; perhaps TRBD1 as D (6 bases). Germline assignment: CDR1 LGHDT and CDR2 YNNKEL (reference sequence). This CDR3 spans 16 amino acids. Deletions cut 2 bases from V and 1 base from J, with 11 bases between. The CDR3 DNA is TGTGCCAGCAGCCAAAACAGGGCGATGAACACCGGGGAGCTGTTTTTT. This sequence encodes CASSQNRAMNTGELFF.

The rearrangement joins TRBV3-1 (or the pseudogene TRBV3-2) to TRBJ1-4, with D perhaps matching TRBD1 (6 bases). The CDR3 has 15 residues. The germline V gene has CDR1 LGHDT and CDR2 YNNKEL (reference sequence). V was trimmed by 4 bases and J by 4 bases, leaving 13 bases between them. The CDR3 DNA reads TGTGCCAGCAGCCCGCTGGGGGCGGGTAATGAAAAACTGTTTTTT. Amino acid sequence: CASSPLGAGNEKLFF.

This chain links TRBV7-3 with TRBJ2-1; 12 bases are a match to TRBD2. V was clipped by 2 bases and J by 2 bases; unmatched bases: 4. The germline gives CDR1 SGHTA, CDR2 FQGTGA. There are 17 residues in the CDR3. As DNA, the CDR3 is TGTGCCAGCAGCTTACTAGCGGGGGGGCCCCCCTACAATGAGCAGTTCTTC. Residues: CASSLLAGGPPYNEQFF.

This chain links TRBV28 with TRBJ1-5, with 8 bases identical to TRBD1. The CDR3 runs 15 residues. The junction had 2 bases not matched to a gene; V was cut back by 1 base and J by 3 bases. From germline, CDR1 is MDHEN and CDR2 SYDVKM. CDR3 amino acids: CASSLSGQVNQPQHF. CDR3 nucleotide sequence: TGTGCCAGCAGTTTATCGGGACAGGTCAATCAGCCCCAGCATTTT.

The table lists this clone with a count of one. The V gene is TRBV12-5, the J gene TRBJ2-3; D is unresolved. This CDR3 region has 13 residues. Trimming took off 5 bases at V and 5 bases at J, with 11 bases between the two ends. CDR1 and CDR2 from the germline V gene are LGHNT and FRNRAP. CDR3 coding DNA: TGTGCTAGTGGTACAACAAACCAAGATACGCAGTATTTT. As protein: CASGTTNQDTQYF.

The gene calls are TRBV6-5 and TRBJ1-6; D is uncertain. Trimming shortened V by 7 bases and J by 8 bases, and 9 bases separated the two germline ends. CDR1 is MNHEY, CDR2 SVGAGI, per germline. This CDR3 spans 12 amino acids. The DNA for the CDR3 is TGTGCCAGCAATGGACGGGATTCACCCCTCCACTTT. Its translation is CASNGRDSPLHF.

The chain has TRBV5-4 and TRBJ2-1, with 8 positions matching TRBD2. The V gene's germline CDR1 is SGHNT and CDR2 YYREEE (reference sequence). CDR3 length: 15 residues. The trim removed 4 bases at V and 6 bases at J, leaving 9 bases unmatched. CDR3 DNA: TGTGCCAGCAGCCTCAAGGCGGGAGGTGTCAATGAGCAGTTCTTC. It specifies CASSLKAGGVNEQFF. Combining the CDR3 with reference TRBV5-4 and TRBJ2-1 gives the whole variable domain ETGVTQSPTHLIKTRGQQVTLRCSSQSGHNTVSWYQQALGQGPQFIFQYYREEENGRGNFPPRFSGLQFPNYSSELNVNALELDDSALYLCASSLKAGGVNEQFFGPGTRLTVL.

CDR3 DNA: TGCAGTGCTAGTAGTCAGAATAACTATGGCTACACCTTC. Translating gives CSASSQNNYGYTF. The gene calls are TRBV20-1 and TRBJ1-2; no reliable D call. The V end was cut by 3 bases, the J end by 1 base, with 9 bases between. This CDR3 has 13 amino acids. Germline V gene data show CDR1 as DFQATT and CDR2 as SNEGSKA (reference sequence).

This clone has only a few counts. The chain has TRBV4-2 and TRBJ1-2; D gene uncertain. This CDR3 is built from 16 residues. Per the germline V gene, CDR1 is LGHNA and CDR2 is YNFKEQ. V shed 0 bases and J shed 7 bases, with 18 bases lying between them. The CDR3 DNA reads TGTGCCAGCAGCCAAGATCTAGGTGGAAGAGCTGGTGGCTACACCTTC. It codes for CASSQDLGGRAGGYTF.

This clone was seen a single time. The chain is built from TRBV29-1 and TRBJ1-2; TRBD1 might be the D (6 bases). Germline V gives CDR1 SQVTM, CDR2 ANQGSEA. The CDR3 consists of 13 residues. Trimming pared 7 bases from V and 1 base from J, leaving 13 bases between. The CDR3 loop reads CSASDSLNYGYTF. The CDR3 DNA sequence: TGCAGCGCATCGGACAGTCTTAACTATGGCTACACCTTC.

J is TRBJ2-2 and V is TRBV7-9; 7 nucleotides line up with TRBD2. This CDR3 region has 16 residues. V lost 4 bases to trimming and J lost 6 bases; unmatched junction nucleotides: 11. The germline V gene encodes CDR1 SEHNR and CDR2 FQNEAQ (reference sequence). The CDR3: CASSSRSRGVAGELFF. Here the CDR3 DNA reads TGTGCCAGCAGCTCCCGAAGCCGGGGGGTTGCCGGGGAGCTGTTTTTT.

This clone was seen just once. The rearrangement uses TRBV7-3 and TRBJ2-1; D uncertain. CDR1 is SGHTA, CDR2 FQGTGA, per germline. This CDR3 is built from 13 residues. V was cut by 3 bases and J by 7 bases, with 10 bases left in between. CDR3 region: CASSLALGNEQFF. CDR3 nucleotide sequence: TGTGCCAGCAGCTTGGCCTTGGGGAATGAGCAGTTCTTC.

This clone was recorded a few times. The CDR3 DNA sequence: TGTGCCAGCAGCTTAGGTGAGATCTACGAGCAGTACTTC. Protein: CASSLGEIYEQYF. V usage is TRBV7-9 and J usage is TRBJ2-7, with D hard to call. The CDR3 sequence is 13 residues long. The germline CDR1 and CDR2 sequences are SEHNR and FQNEAQ (reference sequence). V lost 1 base, J lost 3 bases, and 7 bases lay in between.